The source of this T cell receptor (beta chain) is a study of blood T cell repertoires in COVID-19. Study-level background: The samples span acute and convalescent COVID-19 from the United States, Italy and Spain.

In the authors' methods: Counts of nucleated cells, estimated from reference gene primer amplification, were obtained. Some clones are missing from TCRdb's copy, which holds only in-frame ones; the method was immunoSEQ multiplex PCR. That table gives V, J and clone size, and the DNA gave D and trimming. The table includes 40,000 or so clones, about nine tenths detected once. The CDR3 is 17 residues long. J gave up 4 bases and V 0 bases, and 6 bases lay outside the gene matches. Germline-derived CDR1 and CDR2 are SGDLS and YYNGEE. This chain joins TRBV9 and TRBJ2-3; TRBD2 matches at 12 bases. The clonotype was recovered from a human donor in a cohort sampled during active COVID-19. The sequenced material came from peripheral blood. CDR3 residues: CASSVEASGGVADTQYF. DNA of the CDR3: TGTGCCAGCAGCGTAGAGGCTAGCGGGGGGGTCGCAGATACGCAGTATTTT.